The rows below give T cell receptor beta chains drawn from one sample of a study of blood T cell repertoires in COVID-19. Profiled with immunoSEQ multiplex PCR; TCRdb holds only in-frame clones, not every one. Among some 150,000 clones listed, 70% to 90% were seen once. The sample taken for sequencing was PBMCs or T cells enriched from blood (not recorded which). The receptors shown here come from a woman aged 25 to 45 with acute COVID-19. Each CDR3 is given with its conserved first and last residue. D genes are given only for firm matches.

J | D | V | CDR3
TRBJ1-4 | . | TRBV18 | CASSATGSEKLFF
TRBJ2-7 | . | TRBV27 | CASSLDSSYEQYF
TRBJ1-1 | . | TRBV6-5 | CASTPGEVVTEAFF
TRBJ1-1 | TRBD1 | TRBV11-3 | CASSRSQGAGNTEAFF
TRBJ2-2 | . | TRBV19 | CASSTRWPTGELFF
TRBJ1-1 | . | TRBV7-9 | CASSLQGSNTEAFF
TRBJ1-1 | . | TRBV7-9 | CASSLDLVGARGGTEAFF
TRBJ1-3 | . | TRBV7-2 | CASSFAGPSGNTIYF
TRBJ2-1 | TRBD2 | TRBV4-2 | CASSPEGTSGYNEQFF
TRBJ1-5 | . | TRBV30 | CAWSVTPNQPQHF
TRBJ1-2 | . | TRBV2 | CASNGGEGRHYGYTF
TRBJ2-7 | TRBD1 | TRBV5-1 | CASSPGTVSYEQYF
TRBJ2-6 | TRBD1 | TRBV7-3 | CASSLRQGGGAGANVLTF
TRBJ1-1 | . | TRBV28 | CASSWTENTEAFF
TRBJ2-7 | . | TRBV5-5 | CASSSTSGGSYEQYF
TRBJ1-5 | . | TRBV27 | CASSPVSSNQPQHF
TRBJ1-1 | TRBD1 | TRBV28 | CASSSGQATANTEAFF
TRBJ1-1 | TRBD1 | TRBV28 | CASSDPWAGGRNTEAFF
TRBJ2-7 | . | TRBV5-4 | CASSFNSGPSYEQYF
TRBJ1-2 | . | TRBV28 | CASETGFSAGYTF
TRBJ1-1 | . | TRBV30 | CAWTPGENTEAFF
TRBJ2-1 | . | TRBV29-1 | CSVTRGSYNEQFF
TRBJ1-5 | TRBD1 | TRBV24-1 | CATSEPVGTGHKAGQPQHF
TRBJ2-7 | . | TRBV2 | CASRDSSYEQYF
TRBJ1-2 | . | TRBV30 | CAWSGGGGYTF
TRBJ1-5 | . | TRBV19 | CASSDSFNSPQHF
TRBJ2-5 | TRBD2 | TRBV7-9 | CASSKGLAGVMETQYF
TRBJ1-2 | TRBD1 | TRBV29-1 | CSVEDIRTGLSGYTF
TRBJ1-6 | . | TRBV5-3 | CARSLGRDPNSPLHF
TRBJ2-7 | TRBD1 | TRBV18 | CASSPLVTGHYEQYF
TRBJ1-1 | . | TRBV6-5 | CASVGSGEKAFF
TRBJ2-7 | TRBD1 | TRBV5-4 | CASSGGQGVGGQYF
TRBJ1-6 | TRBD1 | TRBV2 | CASSESGGGSPLHF
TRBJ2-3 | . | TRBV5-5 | CASSLIEVSRDTQYF
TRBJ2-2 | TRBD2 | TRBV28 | CASSSGLEAVTGELFF
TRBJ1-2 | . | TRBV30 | CAWRGSREGIYGYTF
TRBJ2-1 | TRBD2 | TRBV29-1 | CSVDGLAGNNEQFF
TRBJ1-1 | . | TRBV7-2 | CASSLWGGLGDTEAFF
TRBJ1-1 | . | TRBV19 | CASSIPAGFEAFF
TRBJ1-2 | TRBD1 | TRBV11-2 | CASSSQGARGYTF
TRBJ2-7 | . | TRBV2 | CASSIQSYEQYF
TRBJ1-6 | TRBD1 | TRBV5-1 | CASSLSGQQLSPLHF
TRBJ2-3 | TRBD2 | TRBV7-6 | CASSQKTSGHTDTQYF
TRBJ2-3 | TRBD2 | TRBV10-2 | CASSDPQGLAGGLGTDTQYF
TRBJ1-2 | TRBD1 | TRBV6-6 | CASRWDSLYGYTF
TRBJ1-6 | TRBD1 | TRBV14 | CASSQERRGGVNSPLHF
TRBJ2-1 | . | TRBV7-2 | CASSIKSGSSYNEQFF
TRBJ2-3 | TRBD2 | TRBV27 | CASKFTGGTDTQYF
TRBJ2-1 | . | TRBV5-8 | CASSLEGGYNEQFF
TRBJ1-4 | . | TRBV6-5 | CASSLLQGEKLFF